This TCR beta chain emerged from a study of vaccination and CD4 T cells after COVID-19. Looking at the study overall: Stimulation used overlapping spike peptides from SARS-CoV-2, HCoV-NL63, HCoV-OC43 and HCoV-229E.

The study sequenced cultured CD4+ T cell DNA using the Oncomine TCR Beta short-read assay. TCRdb independently ran MiXCR on the PCR reads; one entry per CDR3 protein. The sample yields some 15,000 distinct CDR3 sequences, roughly 75% seen once. The treatment was: approximately 9-day PBMC culture with coronavirus spike peptide pools or control peptides (ViraFEST assay). ViraFEST relied on peptide pools to expand antigen-specific T cells; the TCRs were sequenced afterward. As concerns this clonotype: No antigen is known for it.

Sequencing used CD4+ T cells from blood, cultured in vitro. The source of this sequence is a human donor who had recovered from COVID-19.

The CDR3 bases are TGTGCCAGCAGACCGACAGTGAACACTGAAGCTTTCTTT. Residues: CASRPTVNTEAFF. This chain uses TRBV27 with TRBJ1-1; a possible D gene is TRBD1 (5 bases). Per the germline V gene, CDR1 is MNHEY and CDR2 is SMNVEV (reference sequence). The CDR3 consists of 13 residues. V lost 6 bases, J lost 0 bases, and 8 bases lay in between.